The 30 T cell receptor beta chains reported below all come from one sample, sequenced in a study of blood T cell repertoires in COVID-19. Some clones are missing from TCRdb's copy, which holds only in-frame ones; the method was immunoSEQ multiplex PCR. The sample includes roughly 100,000 clones, more than 85% of them seen just once. Sequenced sample: peripheral blood. The receptor set was obtained from a man aged 18 to 30 with acute or convalescent COVID-19.

CDR3 in amino acids: CASSQDLWGTGDSGANVLTF. The CDR3 nucleotides are TGTGCCAGCAGCCAAGATCTGTGGGGGACAGGGGACTCTGGGGCCAACGTCCTGACTTTC. This chain links TRBV3-1 (or the pseudogene TRBV3-2) with TRBJ2-6, with TRBD1 identical over 10 bases. Germline V lookup: CDR1 LGHDT, CDR2 YNNKEL (reference sequence). The junction had 8 bases not matched to a gene; V was cut back by 0 bases and J by 0 bases. The CDR3 spans 20 residues.

J is TRBJ1-1 and V is TRBV27; TRBD1 matches at 7 bases. Per the germline V gene, CDR1 is MNHEY and CDR2 is SMNVEV (reference sequence). V gave up 5 bases and J gave up 5 bases; unmatched junction bases: 11. This CDR3 is built from 15 residues. CDR3 loop: CASSPDLGQETEAFF. The CDR3 coding sequence is TGTGCCAGCAGTCCAGACCTCGGACAGGAGACTGAAGCTTTCTTT.

The chain employs TRBV7-6 and TRBJ2-7; 13 nucleotides align to TRBD2. The CDR3 has 16 amino acids. Per germline, CDR1 SGHVS and CDR2 FNYEAQ. The ends lost 1 base at V and 2 bases at J; junction bases unmatched: 2. The CDR3 bases are TGTGCCAGCAGCTTAGGGGGACTAGCGGGACCCTACGAGCAGTACTTC. It yields the protein CASSLGGLAGPYEQYF.

V and J are TRBV6-1 and TRBJ2-1; TRBD1 might be the D (6 bases). CDR3 length: 14 residues. V was clipped by 0 bases and J by 6 bases, with 9 bases between them. Germline values: CDR1 MNHNS, CDR2 SASEGT. The CDR3: CASSEAGAPNEQFF. The CDR3, as DNA: TGTGCCAGCAGTGAAGCGGGGGCCCCCAATGAGCAGTTCTTC.

V gene TRBV30 combines with J gene TRBJ2-5; 9 bases are shared with TRBD2. The CDR3 has 15 residues. Trimming cost V 0 bases and J 1 base; bases outside gene matches: 3. Germline CDR1 and CDR2: GTSNPN and SVGIG (reference sequence). CDR3 amino acids: CAWSVLAGAQETQYF. The DNA for the CDR3 is TGTGCCTGGAGTGTACTAGCGGGCGCCCAAGAGACCCAGTACTTC.

This chain links TRBV25-1 with TRBJ2-1; D gene unclear. The V gene lost 2 bases and the J gene lost 9 bases, with 20 bases spanning the gap. CDR1 is MGHDK and CDR2 is SYGVNS in the germline V gene. The CDR3 has 16 amino acids. The CDR3 bases are TGTGCCAGCAGTGAACGTTCGCCTGGCCGGGTGGGTGAGCAGTTCTTC. This translates into CASSERSPGRVGEQFF.

The V call is TRBV27, the J call TRBJ2-3, with a possible D match to TRBD2 (6 bases). V shed 5 bases and J shed 2 bases, with 17 bases lying between them. Looked up from germline, CDR1 is MNHEY and CDR2 is SMNVEV (reference sequence). The CDR3 runs 16 residues. The CDR3 DNA sequence: TGTGCCAGCAGTCCTCGGACGGACTACCCCACAGATACGCAGTATTTT. Its translation: CASSPRTDYPTDTQYF.

This rearrangement joins TRBV7-7 to TRBJ2-2; a possible D gene is TRBD1 (7 bases). V lost 5 bases to trimming and J lost 4 bases, with 14 bases between them. The germline V gene encodes CDR1 SSHAT and CDR2 FNYEAQ (reference sequence). This CDR3 has 15 amino acids. CDR3 DNA sequence: TGTGCCAGCAGCCAAAGACAGGGAGGCACCGGGGAGCTGTTTTTT. Amino acids: CASSQRQGGTGELFF.

The chain uses TRBV11-2 and TRBJ2-1; TRBD2 matches at 13 bases. The CDR3 runs 14 residues. The germline V gene encodes CDR1 SGHAT and CDR2 FQNNGV. V dropped 7 bases and J dropped 6; count of bases not matched to a gene: 3. The CDR3 region has the DNA TGTGCCAGCACCCGACTAGCGGGAGGCAATGAGCAGTTCTTC. This codes for CASTRLAGGNEQFF.

This clone appeared a single time. The genes are TRBV28 and TRBJ2-2; 7 bases are a match to TRBD2. CDR1 is MDHEN, CDR2 SYDVKM, per germline. There are 16 residues in the CDR3. V dropped 10 bases and J dropped 1; count of bases not matched to a gene: 12. CDR3 in DNA: TGTGCCACCCAATCCCCTAGCGGAGAGAACACCGGGGAGCTGTTTTTT. It specifies CATQSPSGENTGELFF.

The genes are TRBV29-1 and TRBJ2-1; a possible D gene is TRBD1 (6 bases). Germline loops: CDR1 SQVTM, CDR2 ANQGSEA. The V end lost 4 bases, the J end lost 9 bases, and 16 bases lay between the germline ends. The CDR3 consists of 13 residues. The CDR3 DNA sequence: TGCAGCGTTGTTCCTCAGGGGCTAGCTGAGCAGTTCTTC. This encodes CSVVPQGLAEQFF.

This chain uses TRBV6-5 with TRBJ1-1, with a weak D call TRBD1 (6 bases). Germline lookup yields CDR1 MNHEY and CDR2 SVGAGI. The CDR3 has 14 residues. V dropped 6 bases and J dropped 0 bases, with 11 bases sitting between them. CDR3 loop: CASRVTGMNTEAFF. CDR3 bases: TGTGCCAGCAGGGTCACAGGGATGAACACTGAAGCTTTCTTT.

The chain links TRBV7-9 to TRBJ2-1; unclear D gene. The CDR3 has 14 residues. Germline V gene sequence: CDR1 SEHNR, CDR2 FQNEAQ (reference sequence). The germline V and J ends were trimmed by 0 bases and 8 bases, with 11 bases remaining between them. CDR3 bases: TGTGCCAGCAGCTTAGCAGACGGAGATGATGAGCAGTTCTTC. This encodes CASSLADGDDEQFF.

CDR3 DNA sequence: TGCGCCAGCAGCCAGCTCCAGGCAGATACGCAGTATTTT. Amino acids: CASSQLQADTQYF. The chain couples TRBV4-1 to TRBJ2-3; no reliable D call. The V and J ends lost 3 bases and 4 bases respectively, with 8 bases between them. This CDR3 is built from 13 residues. Germline assignment: CDR1 MGHRA and CDR2 YSYEKL.

In its sample, this clone was seen once. V gene TRBV6-5 combines with J gene TRBJ2-7, with D possibly being TRBD1 (7 bases). Germline V gene lookup returns CDR1 MNHEY and CDR2 SVGAGI. The ends were cut back, 0 bases at V and 2 bases at J, with 11 bases in the middle. The CDR3 is 15 amino acids. CDR3 DNA sequence: TGTGCCAGCAGTTACTCGGCAGGGGGGACCTACGAGCAGTACTTC. Amino acids: CASSYSAGGTYEQYF.

J is TRBJ1-5 and V is TRBV27; D ambiguous. Germline CDR1 is MNHEY and CDR2 is SMNVEV (reference sequence). The CDR3 extends over 14 amino acids. V dropped 7 bases and J dropped 0 bases, with 10 bases sitting between them. For the CDR3, the DNA is TGTGCCAGCATGGAGTCCGTTAGCAATCAGCCCCAGCATTTT. It specifies CASMESVSNQPQHF.

The chain couples TRBV29-1 to TRBJ1-5; no clear D. The CDR3 sequence is 13 residues long. V lost 7 bases to trimming and J lost 2 bases, with 12 bases between them. The germline V gene has CDR1 SQVTM and CDR2 ANQGSEA. The CDR3 DNA reads as TGCAGCGCCCTCCCTAGGTGCAATCAGCCCCAGCATTTT. Protein sequence: CSALPRCNQPQHF.

A remark on this clone: Distinct nucleotide sequences in the sample also encode this CDR3. V gene TRBV5-1 combines with J gene TRBJ1-1; D is uncertain. CDR1 and CDR2 from the germline V gene are SGHRS and YFSETQ. This CDR3 region has 14 residues. V gave up 1 base and J gave up 1 base, with 8 bases separating them. CDR3: CASSLSRGNTEAFF. CDR3 DNA sequence: TGCGCCAGCAGCTTGAGTCGGGGGAACACTGAAGCTTTCTTT.

The V and J genes are TRBV6-5 and TRBJ1-1; possibly TRBD1 for D (6 bases). There are 13 residues in the CDR3. The germline gives CDR1 MNHEY, CDR2 SVGAGI. The V gene lost 5 bases and the J gene lost 0 bases, with 7 bases spanning the gap. CDR3 region: CASSRGLNTEAFF. CDR3 nucleotides: TGTGCCAGCAGTAGGGGGTTGAACACTGAAGCTTTCTTT.

The V and J genes are TRBV5-8 and TRBJ1-5; maybe TRBD1 (6 bases). The V and J ends lost 4 bases and 1 base respectively, with 18 bases between them. CDR3 length equals 17 residues. The germline gives CDR1 SGHTS, CDR2 YDEGEE. DNA for the CDR3: TGTGCCAGCAGCCCCAACAAGGGGGATAGAAGCAATCAGCCCCAGCATTTT. This encodes CASSPNKGDRSNQPQHF.

This clone is labeled medium-sized. V gene TRBV2 combines with J gene TRBJ1-2, with 7 nucleotides matching TRBD1. CDR1 is SNHLY and CDR2 is FYNNEI in the germline V gene. V lost 0 bases and J lost 4; bases outside the gene matches: 2. The CDR3 covers 14 residues. For the CDR3, the DNA is TGTGCCAGCAGTGAAGCAGGACAGGTCTATGGCTACACCTTC. Translating it yields CASSEAGQVYGYTF.

This clone was recorded only once. The gene calls are TRBV18 and TRBJ2-7; 16 nucleotides agree with TRBD2. The CDR3 covers 18 residues. V lost 3 bases, J lost 0 bases, and 5 bases stayed unmatched. Germline CDR1 is KGHSH and CDR2 is LQKENI. CDR3: CASSPGTSGRGGSYEQYF. The CDR3 DNA is TGTGCCAGCTCACCTGGGACTAGCGGGAGGGGAGGCTCCTACGAGCAGTACTTC.

The J gene is TRBJ1-2, the V gene TRBV6-5, with 7 nucleotides matching TRBD1. Germline-derived CDR1 and CDR2 are MNHEY and SVGAGI. The ends lost 8 bases at V and 2 bases at J; junction bases unmatched: 5. The length of the CDR3 is 13 residues. This chain's CDR3 is CASRGTDNYGYTF. DNA of the CDR3: TGTGCCAGCCGGGGGACAGACAACTATGGCTACACCTTC.

This clone was counted between two and nine times. The J gene is TRBJ1-4, the V gene TRBV6-5, with TRBD1 matching over 9 bases. Germline V gives CDR1 MNHEY, CDR2 SVGAGI. V lost 10 bases, J lost 5 bases, and 11 bases stayed unmatched. The CDR3 extends over 15 amino acids. CDR3 nucleotide sequence: TGTGCCACTGGGACGAGGGGGACAGGGAATGAAAAACTGTTTTTT. Translated, it gives CATGTRGTGNEKLFF.

The rearrangement links TRBV6-7 to TRBJ1-4; D might be TRBD1 (5 bases). TRBV6-7 qualifies as an ORF whose function is uncertain. The CDR3 is 16 amino acids. Trimming removed 5 bases from V and 7 bases from J, with 20 bases in between. The CDR3 nucleotides read TGTGCCAGCAGTCCCAACGCTGGGAGGGGAAGTGAAAAACTGTTTTTT. Encoded protein: CASSPNAGRGSEKLFF.

This rearrangement joins TRBV4-1 to TRBJ2-6, with TRBD2 matching 14 bases. V was clipped by 2 bases and J by 2 bases; unmatched bases: 8. Germline assignment: CDR1 MGHRA and CDR2 YSYEKL. The CDR3 loop spans 20 amino acids. CDR3 sequence reads: CASSQYSGLAGDAGANVLTF. The DNA for the CDR3 is TGCGCCAGCAGCCAATATTCGGGACTAGCGGGAGACGCTGGGGCCAACGTCCTGACTTTC.

V is TRBV6-5 and J is TRBJ2-7; weak D call: TRBD1 (6 bases). Germline loops: CDR1 MNHEY, CDR2 SVGAGI. V lost 4 bases to trimming and J lost 5 bases, with 12 bases between them. The CDR3 totals 13 residues. CDR3 amino acids: CASSWTVVHEQYF. DNA of the CDR3: TGTGCCAGCAGTTGGACAGTCGTCCACGAGCAGTACTTC.

This clone was observed a single time. The CDR3 loop reads CASSPQRTSGGTDTQYF. The CDR3 region has the DNA TGTGCCAGTAGTCCTCAAAGGACTAGCGGTGGCACAGATACGCAGTATTTT. The genes are TRBV19 and TRBJ2-3; TRBD2 aligns across 10 bases. The CDR3 has 17 amino acids. From germline, CDR1 is LNHDA and CDR2 SQIVND (reference sequence). V gave up 5 bases and J gave up 1 base; unmatched junction bases: 9. Filled out from reference TRBV19 and TRBJ2-3, the complete variable domain reads DGGITQSPKYLFRKEGQNVTLSCEQNLNHDAMYWYRQDPGQGLRLIYYSQIVNDFQKGDIAEGYSVSREKKESFPLTVTSAQKNPTAFYLCASSPQRTSGGTDTQYFGPGTRLTVL.

This clone ranks as medium-sized. This chain joins TRBV25-1 and TRBJ2-1; 8 positions agree with TRBD2. Germline V gene data show CDR1 as MGHDK and CDR2 as SYGVNS. V was clipped by 4 bases and J by 8 bases; unmatched bases: 7. The CDR3 consists of 14 residues. CDR3 DNA sequence: TGTGCCAGCAGTGTGGGGCGGGAGGTGGATGAGCAGTTCTTC. Amino acid sequence: CASSVGREVDEQFF.

The chain employs TRBV5-1 and TRBJ1-1, with 7 bases identical to TRBD1. The CDR3 contains 18 residues. Unmatched junction bases numbered 16, after V lost 4 bases and J lost 1 base. Germline V gene sequence: CDR1 SGHRS, CDR2 YFSETQ. The CDR3 DNA reads TGCGCCAGCAGCCCGCAAAGAGCCGGGACAGATAAGAACACTGAAGCTTTCTTT. It encodes CASSPQRAGTDKNTEAFF.